The 15 T cell receptor beta chains below come from one sample, sequenced in a study of T cell repertoires in ileal Crohn's disease. Sample time point: neoterminal ileum biopsy at postoperative endoscopy, about 6 months after surgery. TCRdb's copy holds only in-frame clones and misses some; the assay was immunoSEQ multiplex PCR. This table has some 10,000 clones, 79% appearing once. The source material was ileal tissue. All receptors derive from an adult with Crohn's disease.

The rearrangement uses TRBV7-8 and TRBJ2-2; TRBD2 is a possible D gene (6 bases). The CDR3 consists of 14 residues. V lost 0 bases and J lost 5, with 7 bases in between. Looked up from germline, CDR1 is SGHVS and CDR2 is FQNEAQ. The CDR3 here is CASSLAGGTGELFF. The CDR3 DNA is TGTGCCAGCAGCTTAGCGGGGGGAACCGGGGAGCTGTTTTTT.

The gene calls are TRBV6-1 and TRBJ1-2; 8 nucleotides line up with TRBD1. The CDR3 extends over 15 amino acids. Germline V gene data show CDR1 as MNHNS and CDR2 as SASEGT. V lost 6 bases to trimming and J lost 5 bases; unmatched junction nucleotides: 11. CDR3 sequence (DNA): TGTGCCAGCAGGGATAGACAGGGGTTGGCGTATGGCTACACCTTC. Protein product: CASRDRQGLAYGYTF.

The gene calls are TRBV18 and TRBJ1-5; TRBD1 is a possible D gene (5 bases). CDR1 is KGHSH, CDR2 LQKENI, per germline. The length of the CDR3 is 15 residues. The V and J ends lost 5 bases and 2 bases respectively, with 13 bases between them. In DNA, the CDR3 is TGTGCCAGCTCAGTTCAGGGAAACGGCAATCAGCCCCAGCATTTT. Translated, it gives CASSVQGNGNQPQHF.

J is TRBJ2-3 and V is TRBV29-1, with 7 bases aligning to TRBD2. CDR1 SQVTM and CDR2 ANQGSEA come from the germline V gene. The CDR3 consists of 16 residues. J gave up 6 bases and V 0 bases, and 12 bases lay outside the gene matches. CDR3 nucleotides: TGCAGCGTTGAAGATCGGTTGCGGGGGTCGATGGATACGCAGTATTTT. The encoded protein is CSVEDRLRGSMDTQYF.

This clone has a handful of counts. The chain is built from TRBV6-1 and TRBJ2-3; TRBD2 might be the D (5 bases). V lost 1 base to trimming and J lost 4 bases, with 12 bases between them. The CDR3 runs to 15 residues. Germline values: CDR1 MNHNS, CDR2 SASEGT. CDR3 nucleotides: TGTGCCAGCAGTGAAGGCCCCGGGGAAGCAGATACGCAGTATTTT. It codes for CASSEGPGEADTQYF.

The chain uses TRBV5-1 and TRBJ2-1; the match to TRBD1 covers 10 bases. The germline CDR1 and CDR2 sequences are SGHRS and YFSETQ. The CDR3 has 15 residues. Trimming cost V 3 bases and J 7 bases; bases outside gene matches: 7. The CDR3 coding sequence is TGCGCCAGCAGCTCCGGGACAGGGGATAGTAATGAGCAGTTCTTC. Encoded protein: CASSSGTGDSNEQFF.

This chain connects TRBV29-1 to TRBJ1-2; 8 nucleotides align to TRBD1. CDR3 size: 11 residues. Germline CDR1 and CDR2: SQVTM and ANQGSEA. Unmatched junction bases numbered 3, after V lost 6 bases and J lost 6 bases. For the CDR3, the DNA is TGCAGCGTCAGGGGGCTGGATGGCTACACCTTC. As protein: CSVRGLDGYTF.

The V and J genes are TRBV2 and TRBJ1-1; the match to TRBD1 covers 11 bases. This CDR3 contains 12 residues. Germline CDR1 is SNHLY and CDR2 is FYNNEI. After removal of 6 bases from V and 11 bases from J, the junction contained 5 bases not matched to a gene. The chain's CDR3 is CASRSDRGRAFF. The CDR3 DNA follows: TGTGCCAGCAGGTCGGACAGGGGGCGGGCTTTCTTT.

The chain is built from TRBV6-6 and TRBJ2-5, with TRBD1 matching 8 bases. The ends lost 1 base at V and 9 bases at J; junction bases unmatched: 10. The CDR3 is 15 residues long. Per the germline V gene, CDR1 is MNHNY and CDR2 is SVGAGI (reference sequence). CDR3 sequence reads: CASSYLGQAQGAQYF. CDR3 sequence (DNA): TGTGCCAGCAGTTACTTGGGACAGGCCCAAGGGGCCCAGTACTTC.

This clone was picked up a small number of times. V gene TRBV27 combines with J gene TRBJ1-2, with no clear D. V lost 5 bases and J 1 base, leaving 14 bases between the germline ends. Germline values: CDR1 MNHEY, CDR2 SMNVEV (reference sequence). This CDR3 has 15 residues. CDR3 sequence reads: CASSITQANNYGYTF. For the CDR3, the DNA is TGTGCCAGCAGTATCACTCAGGCTAATAACTATGGCTACACCTTC.

The V and J genes are TRBV2 and TRBJ2-1; D is perhaps TRBD1 (6 bases). V was pared by 6 bases and J by 9 bases, with 30 bases between. This CDR3 is built from 18 residues. Germline V gene lookup returns CDR1 SNHLY and CDR2 FYNNEI. The DNA of the CDR3 is TGTGCCAGCAGCCCCTCTCCCCCGAACAGGGCCCGAGGTACTGAGCAGTTCTTC. Translated, it gives CASSPSPPNRARGTEQFF.

The rearrangement links TRBV2 to TRBJ1-5; D is uncertain. Germline CDR1 SNHLY, CDR2 FYNNEI. CDR3 length: 15 residues. The V end was cut by 1 base, the J end by 5 bases, with 12 bases between. The CDR3 spells CASSEGAITHQPQHF. DNA of the CDR3: TGTGCCAGCAGTGAAGGGGCAATTACCCATCAGCCCCAGCATTTT.

J is TRBJ1-3 and V is TRBV30; 8 bases are shared with TRBD1. Germline assignment: CDR1 GTSNPN and CDR2 SVGIG (reference sequence). V was clipped by 2 bases and J by 8 bases; unmatched bases: 11. This CDR3 has 15 residues. CDR3 coding DNA: TGTGCCTGGAGTAGGGGGGGACAGGAGATGGACACCATATATTTT. Translated, it gives CAWSRGGQEMDTIYF.

The V call is TRBV18, the J call TRBJ1-3; 8 bases line up with TRBD1. From germline, CDR1 is KGHSH and CDR2 LQKENI. The CDR3 contains 19 residues. With 1 base clipped from V and 4 bases from J, the junction kept 15 bases outside the gene matches. CDR3 protein: CASSPLYLGQGAGGNTIYF. The CDR3 DNA sequence: TGTGCCAGCTCACCACTGTACCTAGGACAGGGAGCGGGAGGAAACACCATATATTTT.

This chain connects TRBV2 to TRBJ1-2, with 7 bases identical to TRBD1. CDR3 length equals 13 residues. Germline loops: CDR1 SNHLY, CDR2 FYNNEI. V dropped 9 bases and J dropped 6; count of bases not matched to a gene: 10. Written as DNA, the CDR3 is TGTGCCAGTCACAGGGACAGACAGGATGGCTACACCTTC. Translated: CASHRDRQDGYTF.